The 27 T cell receptor beta chains presented below share a single source sample, sequenced in a study of a mutant IDH1 vaccine in newly diagnosed glioma. What these receptors recognize is not known. Produced via immunoSEQ multiplex PCR; TCRdb's table is partial and in-frame only. This sample yields about 32,000 clones, of which more than 70% are seen a single time; under 2.5% belongs to the top ten. The time point denotes: week 47, end of study. Every vaccine dose comprised 300 ug of mutant IDH1 20-mer peptide plus topical imiquimod. Sequencing was performed on PBMCs, taken from a glioma patient whose treatment included an IDH1 peptide vaccine. Receptors were obtained from a man between 35 and 55 years old with glioma.

This chain joins TRBV5-1 and TRBJ2-7, with 7 bases identical to TRBD2. Germline CDR1 and CDR2: SGHRS and YFSETQ. This CDR3 is 14 amino acids long. V was clipped by 0 bases and J by 3 bases; unmatched bases: 3. CDR3 residues: CASSLDGGIYEQYF. As DNA, the CDR3 is TGCGCCAGCAGCTTGGACGGGGGGATCTACGAGCAGTACTTC.

V and J are TRBV6-5 and TRBJ1-2; 8 positions agree with TRBD1. Germline CDR1 MNHEY, CDR2 SVGAGI. Unmatched junction bases numbered 13, after V lost 2 bases and J lost 8 bases. The CDR3 spans 16 residues. The CDR3 protein is CASSYRIGQGREGYTF. In nucleotides, the CDR3 is TGTGCCAGCAGTTACCGAATCGGACAGGGAAGGGAAGGCTACACCTTC.

The J gene is TRBJ2-7, the V gene TRBV4-2; no definite D call. Germline CDR1 reads LGHNA; CDR2 reads YNFKEQ. CDR3 length: 14 amino acids. V shed 2 bases and J shed 0 bases, with 8 bases lying between them. CDR3 residues: CASSQSRSSYEQYF. The CDR3 bases are TGTGCCAGCAGCCAATCCCGGAGCTCCTACGAGCAGTACTTC.

V gene TRBV5-6 combines with J gene TRBJ2-3; TRBD1 matches at 9 bases. The CDR3 extends over 17 amino acids. V shed 2 bases, J shed 0 bases, and the junction held 7 bases outside the gene matches. Germline V lookup: CDR1 SGHDT, CDR2 YYEEEE. DNA of the CDR3: TGTGCCAGCAGCTTCGGGACAGGGTACCGTAGCACAGATACGCAGTATTTT. Translated, it gives CASSFGTGYRSTDTQYF.

Worth noting for this clone: The same CDR3 can be traced to other DNA sequences in this sample. The rearrangement uses TRBV9 and TRBJ1-5, with D perhaps matching TRBD1 (6 bases). This CDR3 comprises 14 residues. V gave up 0 bases and J gave up 2 bases, with 6 bases separating them. CDR1 SGDLS and CDR2 YYNGEE come from the germline V gene. CDR3 amino acids: CASSVGQGNQPQHF. CDR3 DNA sequence: TGTGCCAGCAGCGTAGGACAGGGCAATCAGCCCCAGCATTTT.

The count of this clone is one. This chain joins TRBV7-7 and TRBJ1-1; D is ambiguous. The CDR3 contains 15 residues. Germline V gene sequence: CDR1 SSHAT, CDR2 FNYEAQ (reference sequence). V was cut by 3 bases and J by 6 bases, with 17 bases left in between. The CDR3 region has the DNA TGTGCCAGCAGCTTCGGCAGCCCCTACTCATCTGAAGCTTTCTTT. Its translation is CASSFGSPYSSEAFF.

This sequence joins TRBV19 and TRBJ2-7, with unresolved D. This CDR3 is 11 amino acids long. Germline CDR1 is LNHDA and CDR2 is SQIVND (reference sequence). V dropped 5 bases and J dropped 3 bases, with 5 bases sitting between them. The CDR3 coding sequence is TGTGCCAGTAGTTCGGGCTACGAGCAGTACTTC. Residues: CASSSGYEQYF.

The gene calls are TRBV5-4 and TRBJ2-7; the match to TRBD1 covers 8 bases. Germline lookup yields CDR1 SGHNT and CDR2 YYREEE (reference sequence). The CDR3 has 14 residues. Trimming removed 2 bases from V and 1 base from J; junction bases left unmatched: 2. The chain's CDR3 is CASSLQGGSYEQYV. Here the CDR3 DNA reads TGTGCCAGCAGCTTACAGGGGGGATCCTACGAGCAGTACGTC.

This clone was seen just once. The gene calls are TRBV19 and TRBJ2-3, with 10 bases that match TRBD1. V lost 0 bases and J lost 4; bases outside the gene matches: 4. Germline values: CDR1 LNHDA, CDR2 SQIVND (reference sequence). The CDR3 is 16 amino acids. In nucleotides, the CDR3 is TGTGCCAGTAGTATAGATATGGACAGGGGGGCAGATACGCAGTATTTT. It is translated as CASSIDMDRGADTQYF.

This clone was seen more than once but under ten times. J is TRBJ2-3 and V is TRBV6-4; TRBD1 is a possible D gene (5 bases). The CDR3 has 15 residues. V gave up 2 bases and J gave up 2 bases, with 11 bases separating them. Germline V lookup: CDR1 MRHNA, CDR2 SNTAGT. The CDR3 region is CASSDGAGNTDTQYF. CDR3 sequence (DNA): TGTGCCAGCAGTGACGGGGCAGGGAACACAGATACGCAGTATTTT.

This chain connects TRBV6-1 to TRBJ2-1; 7 bases are shared with TRBD2. In germline, CDR1 is MNHNS, CDR2 SASEGT. The V segment lost 10 bases and the J segment 0 bases; nucleotides outside the gene matches: 9. CDR3 length: 15 amino acids. The CDR3 loop reads CATYRGGGSYNEQFF. CDR3 bases: TGTGCCACCTACCGTGGGGGGGGCTCCTACAATGAGCAGTTCTTC.

The chain recombines TRBV28 with TRBJ1-6, with D tentatively TRBD1 (5 bases). The CDR3 contains 17 residues. The germline V and J ends were trimmed by 5 bases and 3 bases, with 17 bases remaining between them. Germline V CDR1 and CDR2: MDHEN, SYDVKM. CDR3 coding DNA: TGTGCCAGCAGTCCGCCGGAGGGACCGCTCTATAATTCACCCCTCCACTTT. As protein: CASSPPEGPLYNSPLHF.

This chain uses TRBV7-8 with TRBJ1-1; 7 nucleotides line up with TRBD1. The length of the CDR3 is 16 residues. J lost 0 bases, V lost 5 bases, and 9 bases had no gene match. In germline, CDR1 is SGHVS, CDR2 FQNEAQ. The DNA for the CDR3 is TGTGCCAGCAGCCGACAGGGTAGCTTCATGAACACTGAAGCTTTCTTT. This encodes CASSRQGSFMNTEAFF.

The V gene is TRBV4-2, the J gene TRBJ2-2; possibly TRBD1 for D (5 bases). This CDR3 is built from 15 residues. Germline V CDR1 and CDR2: LGHNA, YNFKEQ. V shed 1 base and J shed 1 base, with 7 bases lying between them. The CDR3, as DNA: TGTGCCAGCAGCCAAGCCCAGGGGAACACCGGGGAGCTGTTTTTT. Translating it yields CASSQAQGNTGELFF.

The rearrangement links TRBV19 to TRBJ1-1; D gene unclear. Germline V gene data show CDR1 as LNHDA and CDR2 as SQIVND (reference sequence). The V end was cut by 1 base, the J end by 1 base, with 7 bases between. CDR3 length: 14 amino acids. The CDR3: CASSIGGANTEAFF. CDR3 nucleotides: TGTGCCAGTAGTATAGGGGGAGCGAACACTGAAGCTTTCTTT.

The chain uses TRBV5-5 and TRBJ2-2; the D gene is possibly TRBD1 (5 bases). V lost 4 bases, J lost 3 bases, and 13 bases lay in between. The CDR3 covers 15 residues. CDR1 and CDR2 from the germline V gene are SGHKS and YYEKEE (reference sequence). This chain's CDR3 is CASSTFRADTGELFF. The CDR3 DNA follows: TGTGCCAGCAGCACATTCAGGGCAGACACCGGGGAGCTGTTTTTT. Drawing the rest from reference TRBV5-5 and TRBJ2-2, the complete variable domain is DAGVTQSPTHLIKTRGQQVTLRCSPISGHKSVSWYQQVLGQGPQFIFQYYEKEERGRGNFPDRFSARQFPNYSSELNVNALLLGDSALYLCASSTFRADTGELFFGEGSRLTVL.

The chain has TRBV9 and TRBJ2-2, with D tentatively TRBD2 (6 bases). V shed 3 bases and J shed 3 bases, with 15 bases lying between them. This CDR3 has 16 residues. Looked up from germline, CDR1 is SGDLS and CDR2 is YYNGEE. DNA of the CDR3: TGTGCCAGCAGCGCCGGGACTTGGAGCGACACCGGGGAGCTGTTTTTT. This sequence encodes CASSAGTWSDTGELFF.

V is TRBV4-1 and J is TRBJ2-2; possibly TRBD1 for D (5 bases). Germline values: CDR1 MGHRA, CDR2 YSYEKL. Trimming left V 2 bases short and J 6 bases short, with 10 bases between. This CDR3 spans 14 amino acids. For the CDR3, the DNA is TGCGCCAGCAGCCAATGGCAGGGCTCCGGGGAGCTGTTTTTT. It is translated as CASSQWQGSGELFF.

This chain connects TRBV27 to TRBJ1-3, with 7 bases lining up with TRBD1. Germline values: CDR1 MNHEY, CDR2 SMNVEV (reference sequence). V shed 5 bases and J 4 bases; nucleotides not matched to a gene: 2. This CDR3 contains 13 residues. The CDR3 reads CASSRGGGNTIYF. CDR3 coding DNA: TGTGCCAGCAGTAGAGGGGGCGGAAACACCATATATTTT.

This clone was counted once. This chain joins TRBV5-4 and TRBJ1-2; a possible D gene is TRBD1 (5 bases). Germline assignment: CDR1 SGHNT and CDR2 YYREEE (reference sequence). Trimming removed 2 bases at V and 4 bases at J, with 6 bases between. This CDR3 comprises 12 residues. The CDR3 protein is CASSLDSYGYTF. In DNA form, the CDR3 reads TGTGCCAGCAGCTTAGACAGCTATGGCTACACCTTC. Together with reference TRBV5-4 and TRBJ1-2, the CDR3 gives the full variable domain: ETGVTQSPTHLIKTRGQQVTLRCSSQSGHNTVSWYQQALGQGPQFIFQYYREEENGRGNFPPRFSGLQFPNYSSELNVNALELDDSALYLCASSLDSYGYTFGSGTRLTVV.

The rearrangement joins TRBV25-1 to TRBJ2-1, with D possibly TRBD2 on 5 matching bases. The V gene's germline CDR1 is MGHDK and CDR2 SYGVNS. V lost 3 bases and J lost 6, with 15 bases in between. The CDR3 has 15 residues. The DNA for the CDR3 is TGTGCCAGCAGTGACTTGGCGGGCGAACGCAATGAGCAGTTCTTC. Translated, it gives CASSDLAGERNEQFF.

On this clone itself: The identical CDR3 is also encoded by other nucleotide sequences in the sample. V gene TRBV2 combines with J gene TRBJ1-2; weak D call: TRBD1 (6 bases). Germline CDR1 SNHLY, CDR2 FYNNEI. Trimming cost V 2 bases and J 3 bases, with 10 bases left between them. The CDR3 covers 14 residues. The CDR3 is CASSERRGDYGYTF. DNA for the CDR3: TGTGCCAGCAGTGAACGAAGGGGGGACTATGGCTACACCTTC.

The CDR3: CASSSPGQAYEQYF. As DNA, the CDR3 is TGTGCCAGCAGTTCCCCGGGACAGGCCTACGAGCAGTACTTC. The chain joins TRBV27 to TRBJ2-7, with 8 bases that match TRBD1. CDR3 length equals 14 residues. The germline V gene has CDR1 MNHEY and CDR2 SMNVEV (reference sequence). With 4 bases clipped from V and 2 bases from J, the junction kept 4 bases outside the gene matches.

Written as DNA, the CDR3 is TGTGCCAGCAGCCCCACCGGGACAGGGGGCTTCGAGCAGTACGTC. This sequence encodes CASSPTGTGGFEQYV. The chain joins TRBV28 to TRBJ2-7, with 12 bases identical to TRBD1. Germline CDR1 is MDHEN and CDR2 is SYDVKM. Germline trimming cut 6 bases from V and 6 bases from J; bases unmatched to any gene: 9. CDR3 length: 15 amino acids.

This chain's CDR3 is CASSPLGAYEQYF. CDR3 sequence (DNA): TGTGCCAGCAGCCCTCTGGGAGCCTACGAGCAGTACTTC. This chain links TRBV5-5 with TRBJ2-7, with D possibly TRBD2 on 5 matching bases. V lost 4 bases, J lost 2 bases, and 10 bases lay in between. The CDR3 extends over 13 amino acids. The V gene's germline CDR1 is SGHKS and CDR2 YYEKEE (reference sequence).

The chain joins TRBV7-8 to TRBJ2-5; 10 bases match TRBD2. The J call is in doubt because the DNA end fits TRBJ2-7 better. The CDR3 is 15 residues long. Germline CDR1 SGHVS, CDR2 FQNEAQ. CDR3 sequence (DNA): TGTGCCAGCAGCTTGTCTAGCGGGAGCAATTACGAGCAGTACTTC. Protein product: CASSLSSGSNYEQYF.

The chain has TRBV18 and TRBJ2-1; possible D gene TRBD2, 8 bases. The CDR3 is 19 residues long. In germline, CDR1 is KGHSH, CDR2 LQKENI. V dropped 5 bases and J dropped 3 bases, with 26 bases sitting between them. CDR3 protein: CASSKGAAGASFLYNEQFF. The CDR3 DNA sequence: TGTGCCAGCTCAAAGGGGGCAGCGGGGGCCTCATTCCTCTACAATGAGCAGTTCTTC.